This T cell receptor beta chain appears in the sequencing data of a study of blood T cell repertoires in COVID-19. Study-level background: The study drew acute and convalescent COVID-19 samples from the United States, Italy and Spain. Sources were T cells, B-cell-depleted T cells, or PBMCs; the material itself was cDNA or gDNA.

In germline, CDR1 is MNHEY, CDR2 SMNVEV (reference sequence). Trimming cost V 3 bases and J 5 bases, with 11 bases left between them. The CDR3 totals 14 residues. As originally analysed: The assay estimated nucleated cells by amplifying reference gene primers. The repertoire was sequenced with immunoSEQ multiplex PCR; TCRdb's copy has only in-frame clones and lacks some. V and J calls and clone size follow that table, whereas D and trimming were derived from the DNA. The sample shows fewer than 300,000 clones, over 65% of them seen only once. This chain uses TRBV27 with TRBJ1-5; D not resolved. Input material: peripheral blood. This TCR was sampled from a woman aged 80 or over with acute or convalescent COVID-19. CDR3 region: CASSFGSPHQPQHF. The CDR3 nucleotides read TGTGCCAGCAGTTTCGGTTCTCCTCATCAGCCCCAGCATTTT.